The 6 T cell receptor beta chains presented below share a single source sample, sequenced in a study of T cells in Graves' hyperthyroidism and ophthalmopathy. Template material for amplifying TCR beta CDR3 regions consisted of RNA transcripts. A set of HTBI primers served as the primers for a first-round RT-PCR of the TCR CDR3. From the multiplex PCR reads, TCRdb called clonotypes with MiXCR, one entry per CDR3 protein. Altogether 600,000 to 850,000 distinct CDR3 sequences are present, about 19% being singletons, with the ten largest covering roughly a sixth. Sequences were obtained from blood. The receptors here all came from a woman aged 45-59 years with Graves' hyperthyroidism that later progressed to Graves' ophthalmopathy.

This chain's CDR3 is CSARERESSGNTIYF. The CDR3, as DNA: TGCAGTGCTAGAGAAAGGGAGAGCTCTGGAAACACCATATATTTT. The chain links TRBV20-1 to TRBJ1-3; D is ambiguous. V shed 0 bases and J shed 0 bases, with 9 bases lying between them. The length of the CDR3 is 15 residues. The germline V gene encodes CDR1 DFQATT and CDR2 SNEGSKA (reference sequence).

Many counts were recorded for this clonotype. This chain joins TRBV30 and TRBJ1-1, with D unresolved. This CDR3 spans 14 amino acids. Germline CDR1 is GTSNPN and CDR2 is SVGIG (reference sequence). V was pared by 6 bases and J by 3 bases, with 17 bases between. The CDR3 sequence: CACERLVRDTEAFF. CDR3 coding DNA: TGTGCCTGTGAGCGGTTGGTGAGAGACACTGAAGCTTTCTTT.

This chain uses TRBV18 with TRBJ1-4; D gene ambiguous. Germline V gene data show CDR1 as KGHSH and CDR2 as LQKENI. The CDR3 runs 17 residues. V was clipped by 1 base and J by 0 bases, with 12 bases between them. The CDR3 DNA reads as TGTGCCAGCTCACCACTCTCCGACCGAGCAACTAATGAAAAACTGTTTTTT. This codes for CASSPLSDRATNEKLFF.

The chain is built from TRBV5-1 and TRBJ2-1, with D maybe TRBD2 (5 bases). Germline V gene lookup returns CDR1 SGHRS and CDR2 YFSETQ. The CDR3 runs to 19 residues. V was clipped by 0 bases and J by 5 bases, with 24 bases between them. The CDR3 DNA is TGCGCCAGCAGCTTGGCCATGATTTCGAGAGGGATTTATAACAATGAGCAGTTCTTC. The encoded protein is CASSLAMISRGIYNNEQFF.

Concerning this clonotype itself: The junction departs from germline at one end; a sequencing error may be responsible. The chain uses TRBV6-2 or TRBV6-3 and TRBJ1-1, with D unresolved. CDR1 and CDR2 (germline): MNHEY, SVGEGT. This CDR3 comprises 13 residues. The CDR3 sequence: CTSSYFLRTEAFF. Written as DNA, the CDR3 is TGTACCAGCAGTTACTTCCTGCGAACTGAAGCTTTCTTT.

This rearrangement joins TRBV9 to TRBJ2-1; TRBD1 is a possible D gene (6 bases). Germline CDR1 and CDR2: SGDLS and YYNGEE. The CDR3 contains 17 residues. V gave up 4 bases and J gave up 1 base, with 18 bases separating them. CDR3 residues: CASSKTQGFGSYNEQFF. The CDR3 bases are TGTGCCAGCAGCAAAACACAGGGTTTCGGGTCCTACAATGAGCAGTTCTTC.